What follows are 27 T cell receptor beta chains derived from one specimen sequenced in a study of control samples from healthy donors and cancer patients. Sequencing used immunoSEQ multiplex PCR; TCRdb keeps in-frame clones, though not all of them. Of some 74,000 clones listed, 94% are singletons. Sequenced: blood. The source of these receptors is a woman in her twenties or thirties in good health.

The V gene is TRBV28, the J gene TRBJ1-2, with D tentatively TRBD1 (5 bases). The ends were cut back, 3 bases at V and 5 bases at J, with 16 bases in the middle. The CDR3 has 15 amino acids. CDR1 is MDHEN and CDR2 is SYDVKM in the germline V gene. The CDR3 DNA reads TGTGCCAGCAGTTTGGGGCAGCCATTTCGTTATGGCTACACCTTC. It encodes CASSLGQPFRYGYTF.

The V gene is TRBV6-4, the J gene TRBJ2-2; D not certain. Trimming cost V 1 base and J 5 bases, with 5 bases left between them. Looked up from germline, CDR1 is MRHNA and CDR2 is SNTAGT. The CDR3 runs to 13 residues. This CDR3 reads CASSDLKTGELFF. The CDR3, as DNA: TGTGCCAGCAGTGACTTAAAAACCGGGGAGCTGTTTTTT.

V and J are TRBV7-8 and TRBJ1-2; the D gene is possibly TRBD1 (5 bases). CDR1 is SGHVS, CDR2 FQNEAQ, per germline. V was cut by 2 bases and J by 8 bases, with 15 bases left in between. The CDR3 consists of 14 residues. CDR3 sequence (DNA): TGTGCCAGCAGCTTAAGGGACCGGGCTCGAGGCTACACCTTC. Protein product: CASSLRDRARGYTF.

CDR3 nucleotides: TGTGCCAGCAGCGGACCCGGGGACTACCCTTACAATGAGCAGTTCTTC. Amino acid sequence: CASSGPGDYPYNEQFF. This chain joins TRBV9 and TRBJ2-1; 7 nucleotides match TRBD2. Germline lookup yields CDR1 SGDLS and CDR2 YYNGEE. CDR3 length: 16 amino acids. V lost 3 bases and J lost 4; bases outside the gene matches: 10.

The chain is built from TRBV5-1 and TRBJ2-4; 8 bases agree with TRBD1. Per the germline V gene, CDR1 is SGHRS and CDR2 is YFSETQ. The CDR3 runs to 14 residues. The J segment lost 7 bases and the V segment lost 6 bases, leaving 9 bases of the junction unmatched. The CDR3 DNA reads as TGCGCCAGCAACCCGACAGGGGACACCAACATTCAGTACTTC. Protein product: CASNPTGDTNIQYF. Based on the CDR3 plus reference TRBV5-1 and TRBJ2-4, the full variable domain is KAGVTQTPRYLIKTRGQQVTLSCSPISGHRSVSWYQQTPGQGLQFLFEYFSETQRNKGNFPGRFSGRQFSNSRSEMNVSTLELGDSALYLCASNPTGDTNIQYFGAGTRLSVL.

The chain recombines TRBV18 with TRBJ2-7; D unclear. The CDR3 consists of 14 residues. Germline values: CDR1 KGHSH, CDR2 LQKENI. V shed 2 bases and J shed 6 bases, with 14 bases lying between them. The CDR3 nucleotides are TGTGCCAGCTCACCAATCGCTGGCATGCGCGAGCAGTACTTC. This encodes CASSPIAGMREQYF.

The chain employs TRBV14 and TRBJ2-2; no clear D gene. Trimming took 5 bases from V and 2 from J, leaving 9 bases between them. The CDR3 consists of 14 residues. From germline, CDR1 is SGHDN and CDR2 FVKESK. CDR3 sequence (DNA): TGTGCCAGCAGCAACTACAGAAACACCGGGGAGCTGTTTTTT. Translated, it gives CASSNYRNTGELFF. The entire variable domain, with the rest obtained from reference TRBV14 and TRBJ2-2, is as follows: EAGVTQFPSHSVIEKGQTVTLRCDPISGHDNLYWYRRVMGKEIKFLLHFVKESKQDESGMPNNRFLAERTGGTYSTLKVQPAELEDSGVYFCASSNYRNTGELFFGEGSRLTVL.

V usage is TRBV4-1 and J usage is TRBJ2-1; 9 nucleotides align to TRBD1. After removal of 6 bases from V and 3 bases from J, the junction contained 9 bases not matched to a gene. CDR1 is MGHRA, CDR2 YSYEKL, per germline. This CDR3 contains 16 residues. The CDR3 DNA sequence: TGCGCCAGCAGTCAAAACAGGGGGCAGGGCTACAATGAGCAGTTCTTC. Its translation is CASSQNRGQGYNEQFF.

The chain is built from TRBV7-8 and TRBJ1-6; 9 nucleotides align to TRBD1. V lost 7 bases, J lost 10 bases, and 8 bases stayed unmatched. The CDR3 totals 14 residues. Germline CDR1 is SGHVS and CDR2 is FQNEAQ. The CDR3 loop is CASMWGTGQSPLHF. CDR3 coding DNA: TGTGCCAGCATGTGGGGGACAGGGCAATCACCCCTCCACTTT.

Here the CDR3 DNA reads TGTGCCAGCAGCTTAGGTTGGGCAGGGCAAGAGACCCAGTACTTC. Its protein product is CASSLGWAGQETQYF. The V and J genes are TRBV7-8 and TRBJ2-5; a possible D gene is TRBD1 (5 bases). CDR3 length: 15 residues. V was clipped by 1 base and J by 2 bases, with 11 bases between them. Per the germline V gene, CDR1 is SGHVS and CDR2 is FQNEAQ.

This chain joins TRBV27 and TRBJ1-1; a weak D match, TRBD1 (5 bases). The CDR3 covers 16 residues. Germline assignment: CDR1 MNHEY and CDR2 SMNVEV (reference sequence). V lost 2 bases, J lost 6 bases, and 19 bases lay in between. CDR3 nucleotides: TGTGCCAGCAGTTTAGTCCAAGGACCCATAGGGGCTGAAGCTTTCTTT. Protein product: CASSLVQGPIGAEAFF.

This chain connects TRBV5-5 to TRBJ2-7; tentative D call: TRBD1 (6 bases). Germline V gene data show CDR1 as SGHKS and CDR2 as YYEKEE (reference sequence). The CDR3 runs to 12 residues. The ends were cut back, 4 bases at V and 4 bases at J, with 9 bases in the middle. CDR3 in amino acids: CASSKDRYEQYF. Here the CDR3 DNA reads TGTGCCAGCAGCAAAGACAGGTACGAGCAGTACTTC.

The chain employs TRBV7-2 and TRBJ1-2, with a tentative D call TRBD1 (6 bases). The CDR3 length is 15 residues. Per the germline V gene, CDR1 is SGHTA and CDR2 is FQGNSA. V was cut by 3 bases and J by 4 bases, with 15 bases left in between. The CDR3 DNA sequence: TGTGCCAGCAGCTTCCCTATTCACAGGGCCTATGGCTACACCTTC. Translation: CASSFPIHRAYGYTF.

The chain couples TRBV7-3 to TRBJ2-3; D uncertain. The CDR3 consists of 13 residues. Germline values: CDR1 SGHTA, CDR2 FQGTGA. V lost 2 bases to trimming and J lost 6 bases, with 9 bases between them. The CDR3 nucleotides read TGTGCCAGCAGCTTAGATTACTCCGATACGCAGTATTTT. Translation gives CASSLDYSDTQYF.

The chain carries TRBV14 and TRBJ1-1, with D perhaps matching TRBD1 (6 bases). This CDR3 has 14 amino acids. The V end was cut by 3 bases, the J end by 1 base, with 9 bases between. CDR1 is SGHDN and CDR2 is FVKESK in the germline V gene. Here the CDR3 DNA reads TGTGCCAGCAGCCACGGGACATCGAACACTGAAGCTTTCTTT. The encoded protein is CASSHGTSNTEAFF.

The rearrangement uses TRBV5-1 and TRBJ1-1; no firm D call. CDR3 length: 13 amino acids. Germline V gene sequence: CDR1 SGHRS, CDR2 YFSETQ. V was cut by 4 bases and J by 0 bases, with 7 bases left in between. CDR3 residues: CASSPALNTEAFF. Here the CDR3 DNA reads TGCGCCAGCAGCCCCGCCCTGAACACTGAAGCTTTCTTT.

CDR3 in DNA: TGCGCCAGCAGCTTGGAGGACAGCTCCTACGAGCAGTACTTC. Protein sequence: CASSLEDSSYEQYF. The chain recombines TRBV5-1 with TRBJ2-7; D is possibly TRBD1 (6 bases). The CDR3 contains 14 residues. CDR1 and CDR2 (germline): SGHRS, YFSETQ. Between the trimmed V and J ends, which lost 0 bases and 0 bases, there was a span of 7 bases. The full variable domain, rest sourced from reference TRBV5-1 and TRBJ2-7, is KAGVTQTPRYLIKTRGQQVTLSCSPISGHRSVSWYQQTPGQGLQFLFEYFSETQRNKGNFPGRFSGRQFSNSRSEMNVSTLELGDSALYLCASSLEDSSYEQYFGPGTRLTVT.

This sequence joins TRBV19 and TRBJ1-6; TRBD1 matches 7 bases. V lost 5 bases, J lost 10 bases, and 8 bases stayed unmatched. CDR1 is LNHDA, CDR2 SQIVND, per germline (reference sequence). This CDR3 is built from 14 residues. The CDR3 loop reads CASSDWTGESPLHF. The CDR3 bases are TGTGCCAGTAGTGACTGGACAGGAGAATCACCCCTCCACTTT.

This rearrangement joins TRBV27 to TRBJ1-1; D possibly corresponds to TRBD1 (6 bases). Trimming took off 7 bases at V and 1 base at J, with 13 bases between the two ends. Per germline, CDR1 MNHEY and CDR2 SMNVEV (reference sequence). CDR3 length: 14 amino acids. The CDR3 here is CASMKEQGNTEAFF. Written as DNA, the CDR3 is TGTGCCAGCATGAAAGAACAGGGGAACACTGAAGCTTTCTTT.

The chain joins TRBV3-1 (or the pseudogene TRBV3-2) to TRBJ1-3; D is undetermined. The germline CDR1 and CDR2 sequences are LGHDT and YNNKEL (reference sequence). The V end was cut by 1 base, the J end by 6 bases, with 4 bases between. The CDR3 is 12 amino acids. As DNA, the CDR3 is TGTGCCAGCAGCCAAGTTGAAAACACCATATATTTT. Its translation is CASSQVENTIYF.

This rearrangement joins TRBV9 to TRBJ1-1; D is unresolved. Germline assignment: CDR1 SGDLS and CDR2 YYNGEE. The CDR3 is made up of 12 amino acids. V gave up 3 bases and J gave up 3 bases, with 6 bases separating them. Here the CDR3 reads CASSADYTEAFF. CDR3 DNA sequence: TGTGCCAGCAGCGCAGATTACACTGAAGCTTTCTTT.

This clone was detected only once. The CDR3 region is CATARDSINTEAFF. CDR3 DNA: TGTGCCACAGCCAGGGACAGCATCAACACTGAAGCTTTCTTT. The rearrangement links TRBV14 to TRBJ1-1; 7 bases fit TRBD1. CDR3 size: 14 residues. Trimming took 10 bases from V and 2 from J; bases not matched to a gene: 10. CDR1 is SGHDN and CDR2 is FVKESK in the germline V gene.

J is TRBJ1-1 and V is TRBV7-9, with TRBD1 matching 7 bases. This CDR3 has 15 residues. The germline V gene encodes CDR1 SEHNR and CDR2 FQNEAQ (reference sequence). The V and J ends lost 2 bases and 1 base, in that order; junction bases with no gene match: 4. The CDR3 DNA reads TGTGCCAGCAGCTTAACCGGACAGGCGAACACTGAAGCTTTCTTT. Protein sequence: CASSLTGQANTEAFF. The full variable domain, completed using reference TRBV7-9 and TRBJ1-1, is DTGVSQNPRHKITKRGQNVTFRCDPISEHNRLYWYRQTLGQGPEFLTYFQNEAQLEKSRLLSDRFSAERPKGSFSTLEIQRTEQGDSAMYLCASSLTGQANTEAFFGQGTRLTVV.

V is TRBV5-4 and J is TRBJ2-7, with D possibly being TRBD1 (6 bases). CDR1 is SGHNT and CDR2 is YYREEE in the germline V gene (reference sequence). V dropped 4 bases and J dropped 2 bases, with 19 bases sitting between them. CDR3 length equals 16 residues. The CDR3 protein is CASSPVGALGTYEQYF. CDR3 DNA: TGTGCCAGCAGCCCAGTGGGGGCCCTGGGGACCTACGAGCAGTACTTC.

The chain employs TRBV15 and TRBJ2-3; 10 nucleotides align to TRBD1. There are 15 residues in the CDR3. V gave up 3 bases and J gave up 4 bases; unmatched junction bases: 4. CDR1 is LNHNV, CDR2 YYDKDF, per germline (reference sequence). CDR3 protein: CATSRDRGMADTQYF. CDR3 in DNA: TGTGCCACCAGCAGGGACAGGGGGATGGCAGATACGCAGTATTTT.

The genes are TRBV28 and TRBJ2-5; D is uncertain. Trimming cost V 3 bases and J 1 base, with 6 bases left between them. The CDR3 is 13 residues long. Germline V lookup: CDR1 MDHEN, CDR2 SYDVKM. The chain's CDR3 is CASSLAPQETQYF. Written as DNA, the CDR3 is TGTGCCAGCAGTTTGGCACCCCAAGAGACCCAGTACTTC. The whole variable domain, filled in from reference TRBV28 and TRBJ2-5, reads DVKVTQSSRYLVKRTGEKVFLECVQDMDHENMFWYRQDPGLGLRLIYFSYDVKMKEKGDIPEGYSVSREKKERFSLILESASTNQTSMYLCASSLAPQETQYFGPGTRLLVL.

The CDR3 protein is CASSPRRQGGTDTQYF. The CDR3 DNA sequence: TGTGCCAGCAGCCCCAGACGACAGGGGGGTACAGATACGCAGTATTTT. V and J are TRBV9 and TRBJ2-3, with 9 bases fitting TRBD1. J was trimmed by 3 bases and V by 4 bases; bases with no gene match: 9. Germline V gives CDR1 SGDLS, CDR2 YYNGEE. The CDR3 runs 16 residues.